Following are 9 T cell receptor beta chains from one sample sequenced in a study of human T cells and chemical hapten exposure. Via MiXCR, TCRdb re-called the RACE reads, giving one row per CDR3 protein. The sample has 79,000 or so distinct CDR3 sequences; about a tenth are singletons. Time point here: patch test 1, 2 weeks after DPC sensitization. Treatment noted: therapeutic diphenylcyclopropenone sensitization with weekly scalp DPC. The specimen comprised whole blood, sampled in connection with sensitization to the hapten diphenylcyclopropenone (DPC). The receptors originated from a woman in her forties or fifties with alopecia areata. Some clones in this sample may be carry-over from other donors' samples.

DNA for the CDR3: TGCGCCAGCAGCTACTCAGGGGGGAGCAATCAGCCCCAGCATTTT. Translating gives CASSYSGGSNQPQHF. The chain carries TRBV5-1 and TRBJ1-5, with TRBD1 identical over 7 bases. With V trimmed by 3 bases and J by 1 base, 4 bases remained unmatched. CDR1 SGHRS and CDR2 YFSETQ come from the germline V gene. The CDR3 is 15 residues long.

This clonotype was counted a few times. This chain uses TRBV29-1 with TRBJ1-1; D remains ambiguous. Germline CDR1 and CDR2: SQVTM and ANQGSEA. This CDR3 is built from 11 residues. V was cut by 3 bases and J by 4 bases, with 6 bases left in between. CDR3: CSVDPGTEAFF. The CDR3 coding sequence is TGCAGCGTTGACCCAGGCACTGAAGCTTTCTTT.

This chain links TRBV5-4 with TRBJ1-1; D is possibly TRBD1 (6 bases). V lost 0 bases and J 0 bases, leaving 9 bases between the germline ends. CDR1 and CDR2 from the germline V gene are SGHNT and YYREEE (reference sequence). There are 15 residues in the CDR3. The CDR3 spells CASSLETGLNTEAFF. The CDR3 region has the DNA TGTGCCAGCAGCTTGGAGACAGGCCTGAACACTGAAGCTTTCTTT.

This clonotype was seen more than once but under ten times. The chain joins TRBV29-1 to TRBJ2-3, with 13 bases aligning to TRBD2. Trimming removed 6 bases from V and 3 bases from J; junction bases left unmatched: 9. CDR3 size: 16 residues. Germline V gene data show CDR1 as SQVTM and CDR2 as ANQGSEA. The CDR3 region is CSVAGLAGEGTDTQYF. The CDR3 DNA follows: TGCAGCGTCGCCGGACTAGCGGGAGAAGGGACAGATACGCAGTATTTT.

Only a few counts were recorded for this clonotype. The genes are TRBV24-1 and TRBJ2-3; 8 nucleotides agree with TRBD1. CDR1 is KGHDR, CDR2 SFDVKD, per germline. The CDR3 has 14 amino acids. With V trimmed by 4 bases and J by 6 bases, 5 bases remained unmatched. The CDR3 DNA sequence: TGTGCCACCAGTGAAAGACAGGGGATCGATACGCAGTATTTT. Its protein product is CATSERQGIDTQYF.

This clonotype was seen only a few times. J is TRBJ1-5 and V is TRBV7-8; D not resolved. V lost 1 base and J 0 bases, leaving 13 bases between the germline ends. CDR1 SGHVS and CDR2 FQNEAQ come from the germline V gene. The CDR3 has 17 residues. CDR3 sequence reads: CASSLGPAWGSNQPQHF. Here the CDR3 DNA reads TGTGCCAGCAGCTTAGGGCCAGCCTGGGGTAGCAATCAGCCCCAGCATTTT.

Concerning this clonotype itself: One end of the junction does not line up with germline, which may come from a read error. The V call is TRBV6-6, the J call TRBJ2-3; D gene unclear. Germline loops: CDR1 MNHNY, CDR2 SVGAGI (reference sequence). The CDR3 runs to 12 residues. The CDR3 spells CASSQSADTEYF. DNA for the CDR3: TGTGCCAGCAGTCAGAGCGCGGATACGGAGTATTTT.

The chain employs TRBV10-2 and TRBJ2-7; D not certain. The CDR3 runs to 12 residues. Trimming pared 0 bases from V and 12 bases from J, leaving 12 bases between. Germline V gene data show CDR1 as WSHSY and CDR2 as SAAADI. CDR3 residues: CASSESRHPRYF. The CDR3 DNA reads as TGCGCCAGCAGTGAGTCTCGGCACCCTAGGTACTTC.

This clonotype was counted a few times. The V and J genes are TRBV4-3 and TRBJ1-2, with 8 bases lining up with TRBD1. Trimming removed 0 bases from V and 2 bases from J; junction bases left unmatched: 8. Germline V gene lookup returns CDR1 LGHNA and CDR2 YSLEER. The CDR3 covers 17 residues. CDR3 coding DNA: TGCGCCAGCAGCCAAGATGAGGCGCAGGGGGCAAACTATGGCTACACCTTC. It specifies CASSQDEAQGANYGYTF.